The present entry profiles one T cell receptor beta chain with its context. Its antigen is as yet unknown. The V and J ends lost 0 bases and 2 bases respectively, with 7 bases between them. This CDR3 has 14 residues. The V gene's germline CDR1 is SGHNT and CDR2 YYREEE (reference sequence). The record originates from a study of long-term antiretroviral therapy in people with HIV. As for the study in general: Collection dates of the earliest samples fall about a decade before the 2015 immediate-ART recommendation.

Findings and limits, study-wide: Diversity remained lower than transplant donor controls, even though it increased after ART.

They ran version v3.0 of the immunoSEQ assay at survey level. For every sample, sequencing targeted roughly 35,000-55,000 T-cell genomes. Only in-frame clones appear in the TCRdb table, and some are missing; sequencing was by immunoSEQ multiplex PCR. The sample lists tens of thousands of clones, approximately 89% occurring once. The V gene is TRBV5-4, the J gene TRBJ2-3, with D maybe TRBD2 (6 bases). This material consisted of unsorted PBMCs, taken 0.1 years before starting antiretroviral therapy. The receptor's source is a woman between 50 and 59 years old with HIV. CDR3 loop: CASSLGGDTDTQYF. CDR3 nucleotide sequence: TGTGCCAGCAGCTTGGGGGGGGACACAGATACGCAGTATTTT.